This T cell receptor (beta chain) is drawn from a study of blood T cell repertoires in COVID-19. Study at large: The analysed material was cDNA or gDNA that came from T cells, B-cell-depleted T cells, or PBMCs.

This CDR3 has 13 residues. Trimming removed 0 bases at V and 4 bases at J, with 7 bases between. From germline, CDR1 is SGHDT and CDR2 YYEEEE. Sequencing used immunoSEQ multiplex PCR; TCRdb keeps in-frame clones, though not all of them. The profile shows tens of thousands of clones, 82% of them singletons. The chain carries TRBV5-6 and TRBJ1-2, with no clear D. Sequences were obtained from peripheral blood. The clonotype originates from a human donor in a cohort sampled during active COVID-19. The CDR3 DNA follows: TGTGCCAGCAGCTTGGACCGGTTCTATGGCTACACCTTC. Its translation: CASSLDRFYGYTF. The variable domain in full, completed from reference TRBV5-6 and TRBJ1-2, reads DAGVTQSPTHLIKTRGQQVTLRCSPKSGHDTVSWYQQALGQGPQFIFQYYEEEERQRGNFPDRFSGHQFPNYSSELNVNALLLGDSALYLCASSLDRFYGYTFGSGTRLTVV.